The clone carrying this T cell receptor (beta chain) was detected only a few times. These data originate in a study of CD8 T cells in ankylosing spondylitis. Germline V gene lookup returns CDR1 SGHRS and CDR2 YFSETQ. CDR3 length equals 15 residues. V was clipped by 0 bases and J by 4 bases, with 13 bases between them. TCRdb re-called the 5' RACE reads through MiXCR, storing one row per CDR3 protein. In the table there are 150,000 to 200,000 distinct CDR3 sequences, 15% to 20% of which are singletons. The specimen was blood, either unsorted or a sorted T cell fraction (not recorded which). The chain carries TRBV5-1 and TRBJ1-2, with D uncertain. The origin of this receptor is a male donor with ankylosing spondylitis or in good health (not recorded which). In nucleotides, the CDR3 is TGCGCCAGCAGCTTGGACCCACATTCTTTCTATGGCTACACCTTC. This translates into CASSLDPHSFYGYTF.